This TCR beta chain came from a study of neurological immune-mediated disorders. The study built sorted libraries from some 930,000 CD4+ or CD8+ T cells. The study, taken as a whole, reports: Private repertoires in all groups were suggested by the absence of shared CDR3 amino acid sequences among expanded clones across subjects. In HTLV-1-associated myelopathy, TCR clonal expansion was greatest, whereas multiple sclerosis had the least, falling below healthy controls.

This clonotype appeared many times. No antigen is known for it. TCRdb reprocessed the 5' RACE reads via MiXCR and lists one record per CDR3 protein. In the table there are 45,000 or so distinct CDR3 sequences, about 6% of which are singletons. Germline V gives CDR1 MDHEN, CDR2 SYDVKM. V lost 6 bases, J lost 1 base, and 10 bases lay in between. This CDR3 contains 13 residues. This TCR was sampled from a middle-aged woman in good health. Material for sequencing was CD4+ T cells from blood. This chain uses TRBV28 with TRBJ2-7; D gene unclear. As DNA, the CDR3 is TGTGCCAGCAGCCCCGGCGGATCCTACGAGCAGTACTTC. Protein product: CASSPGGSYEQYF.